Listed here are 19 T cell receptor beta chains from one sample, sequenced in a study of blood T cell repertoires in COVID-19. The assay was immunoSEQ multiplex PCR, and TCRdb's table has in-frame clones only and misses some. This table holds roughly 230,000 clones, roughly 87% found once. The sample comprised peripheral blood. Receptors originate from a woman between 40 and 50 years old who had recovered from COVID-19.

V is TRBV6-2 or TRBV6-3 and J is TRBJ2-1; 9 positions agree with TRBD2. CDR3 size: 14 residues. J lost 14 bases, V lost 4 bases, and 12 bases had no gene match. CDR1 and CDR2 from the germline V gene are MNHEY and SVGEGT. CDR3 amino acids: CASSFLAGSYREFF. For the CDR3, the DNA is TGTGCCAGCAGTTTTCTAGCGGGATCCTACCGCGAGTTCTTC.

The chain recombines TRBV10-2 with TRBJ2-1; TRBD2 matches at 8 bases. V was clipped by 3 bases and J by 0 bases; unmatched bases: 1. The CDR3 contains 15 residues. Germline V gives CDR1 WSHSY, CDR2 SAAADI. CDR3 in DNA: TGCGCCAGCAGTGAACTAGCGGTCTCCTACAATGAGCAGTTCTTC. It translates to CASSELAVSYNEQFF.

The chain links TRBV30 to TRBJ1-5; 9 nucleotides match TRBD1. This CDR3 is built from 14 residues. V dropped 1 base and J dropped 6; count of bases not matched to a gene: 4. The germline CDR1 and CDR2 sequences are GTSNPN and SVGIG (reference sequence). CDR3 DNA: TGTGCCTGGAGTGGACAGGGGGGTGTTCAGCCCCAGCATTTT. Residues: CAWSGQGGVQPQHF.

V is TRBV6-1 and J is TRBJ1-2, with D unresolved. Trimming stripped 3 bases from V and 10 bases from J, with 6 bases between. The V gene's germline CDR1 is MNHNS and CDR2 SASEGT. The CDR3 has 10 amino acids. For the CDR3, the DNA is TGTGCCAGCAGTGAGTGGCACTACACCTTC. This encodes CASSEWHYTF.

The chain couples TRBV15 to TRBJ2-7; 10 bases fit TRBD2. CDR1 and CDR2 (germline): LNHNV, YYDKDF (reference sequence). The CDR3 is 12 residues long. V was pared by 8 bases and J by 7 bases, with 5 bases of the junction left unmatched. CDR3 in DNA: TGTGCCACCCTAGTTAGCGGGGGGGAGCAGTACGTC. Translating gives CATLVSGGEQYV.

Here the CDR3 DNA reads TGTGCCAGCGAGGGTTTTGAAAAACTGTTTTTT. Protein: CASEGFEKLFF. The chain has TRBV7-6 and TRBJ1-4; no firm D call. Germline loops: CDR1 SGHVS, CDR2 FNYEAQ. This CDR3 region has 11 residues. V lost 8 bases to trimming and J lost 7 bases, with 8 bases between them.

This clone was counted once. The rearrangement joins TRBV7-2 to TRBJ2-2; TRBD2 matches 11 bases. Germline V gene lookup returns CDR1 SGHTA and CDR2 FQGNSA. V trimming: 5 bases; J trimming: 6 bases; junction bases outside the gene matches: 11. The CDR3 runs to 17 residues. DNA for the CDR3: TGTGCCAGCAGCATGACTAGCGGGATGGGCGGGGCCGGGGAGCTGTTTTTT. Its translation is CASSMTSGMGGAGELFF.

This clone was picked up a small number of times. The rearrangement joins TRBV5-6 to TRBJ1-2; tentatively, D is TRBD1 (5 bases). The germline V gene has CDR1 SGHDT and CDR2 YYEEEE. V lost 4 bases, J lost 4 bases, and 11 bases lay in between. The CDR3 is made up of 13 amino acids. The CDR3 spells CASSAGRIYGYTF. The CDR3 DNA reads as TGTGCCAGCAGCGCAGGGAGGATCTATGGCTACACCTTC.

This chain links TRBV4-2 with TRBJ1-4, with TRBD1 matching 7 bases. Germline assignment: CDR1 LGHNA and CDR2 YNFKEQ. CDR3 length equals 17 residues. V gave up 4 bases and J gave up 3 bases; unmatched junction bases: 11. CDR3 loop: CASSPYRDSRANEKLFF. In nucleotides, the CDR3 is TGTGCCAGCAGCCCTTACAGGGACAGTAGGGCTAATGAAAAACTGTTTTTT.

This rearrangement joins TRBV24-1 to TRBJ2-3, with D perhaps matching TRBD2 (5 bases). Germline V gene data show CDR1 as KGHDR and CDR2 as SFDVKD. The germline V and J ends were trimmed by 4 bases and 2 bases, with 12 bases remaining between them. The CDR3 is 15 amino acids. CDR3 DNA sequence: TGTGCCACCAGTGACCCCCGCGACTACACAGATACGCAGTATTTT. Protein product: CATSDPRDYTDTQYF.

The chain is built from TRBV30 and TRBJ2-1; a possible D gene is TRBD1 (5 bases). Germline CDR1 is GTSNPN and CDR2 is SVGIG (reference sequence). The germline V and J ends were trimmed by 3 bases and 7 bases, with 16 bases remaining between them. This CDR3 comprises 14 residues. The CDR3 region has the DNA TGTGCCTGGAGGTTTCAGGGCTTTTTAAATGAGCAGTTCTTC. It translates to CAWRFQGFLNEQFF.

V and J are TRBV13 and TRBJ1-1; maybe TRBD1 (6 bases). Germline V lookup: CDR1 PRHDT, CDR2 FYEKMQ (reference sequence). V lost 5 bases and J lost 3, with 10 bases in between. The CDR3 loop spans 13 amino acids. This CDR3 is CASSGWTDTEAFF. In nucleotides, the CDR3 is TGTGCCAGCAGCGGGTGGACAGACACTGAAGCTTTCTTT.

The chain links TRBV6-5 to TRBJ1-2; TRBD1 might be the D (5 bases). CDR1 is MNHEY, CDR2 SVGAGI, per germline. The V end was cut by 0 bases, the J end by 3 bases, with 8 bases between. The length of the CDR3 is 14 residues. The CDR3 bases are TGTGCCAGCAGTTACTCGCAGGGTGACTATGGCTACACCTTC. It encodes CASSYSQGDYGYTF.

The chain's CDR3 is CASRTSGRARHGELFF. The CDR3 DNA is TGTGCCAGCAGGACTAGCGGGAGGGCCCGTCACGGGGAGCTGTTTTTT. This sequence joins TRBV2 and TRBJ2-2; 14 bases are shared with TRBD2. CDR3 size: 16 residues. Germline trimming cut 6 bases from V and 7 bases from J; bases unmatched to any gene: 7. Germline CDR1 and CDR2: SNHLY and FYNNEI.

The chain employs TRBV11-3 and TRBJ2-5; 7 nucleotides agree with TRBD1. Germline loops: CDR1 SGHNT, CDR2 YENEEA. V was clipped by 2 bases and J by 5 bases; unmatched bases: 11. The CDR3 runs to 16 residues. CDR3: CASSLRNDRVRETQYF. The CDR3 nucleotides are TGTGCCAGCAGCTTACGAAACGACAGGGTGCGGGAGACCCAGTACTTC.

This chain connects TRBV30 to TRBJ1-2, with D tentatively TRBD1 (5 bases). V gave up 0 bases and J gave up 7 bases, with 9 bases separating them. Germline CDR1 is GTSNPN and CDR2 is SVGIG (reference sequence). This CDR3 spans 12 amino acids. For the CDR3, the DNA is TGTGCCTGGAGTGTACGACAGACTGGCTACACCTTC. As protein: CAWSVRQTGYTF.

This clone was seen a single time. The V gene is TRBV19, the J gene TRBJ2-1, with TRBD2 matching 10 bases. The CDR3 contains 15 residues. Germline trimming cut 2 bases from V and 9 bases from J; bases unmatched to any gene: 7. In germline, CDR1 is LNHDA, CDR2 SQIVND (reference sequence). The CDR3 here is CASSISLAGVSEQFF. The CDR3 DNA reads as TGTGCCAGTAGTATAAGTCTAGCGGGAGTTTCTGAGCAGTTCTTC.

The chain links TRBV7-9 to TRBJ2-3, with TRBD2 matching 7 bases. The CDR3 is 15 amino acids. The V and J ends lost 7 bases and 6 bases, in that order; junction bases with no gene match: 13. CDR1 is SEHNR, CDR2 FQNEAQ, per germline (reference sequence). CDR3 nucleotides: TGTGCCAGCACCCCTTTCCGGGAGGCCCTGGATACGCAGTATTTT. It specifies CASTPFREALDTQYF.

The chain recombines TRBV19 with TRBJ1-2; 7 bases are shared with TRBD1. After removal of 5 bases from V and 7 bases from J, the junction contained 7 bases not matched to a gene. CDR1 is LNHDA, CDR2 SQIVND, per germline (reference sequence). The CDR3 sequence is 13 residues long. The CDR3 sequence is CASSPRDSPGYTF. For the CDR3, the DNA is TGTGCCAGTAGTCCCCGGGACAGCCCTGGCTACACCTTC.